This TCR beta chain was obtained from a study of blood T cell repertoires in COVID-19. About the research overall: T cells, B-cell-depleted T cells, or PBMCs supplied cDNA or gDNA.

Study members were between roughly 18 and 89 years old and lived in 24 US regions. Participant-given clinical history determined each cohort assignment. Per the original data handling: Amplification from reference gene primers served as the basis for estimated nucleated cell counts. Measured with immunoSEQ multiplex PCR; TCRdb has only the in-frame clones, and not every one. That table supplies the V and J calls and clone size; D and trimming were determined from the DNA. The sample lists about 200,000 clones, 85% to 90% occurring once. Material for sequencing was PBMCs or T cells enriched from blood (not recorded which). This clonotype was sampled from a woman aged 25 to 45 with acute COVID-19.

This CDR3 is CASSQDRGPLQYF. Here the CDR3 DNA reads TGCGCCAGCAGCCAAGACAGGGGGCCCCTGCAGTACTTC. The gene calls are TRBV4-3 and TRBJ2-7; TRBD1 aligns across 8 bases. The V gene end was trimmed by 0 bases and the J gene end by 9 bases; junction bases not matched to a gene: 4. CDR3 length: 13 amino acids. CDR1 is LGHNA and CDR2 is YSLEER in the germline V gene.